Below, 23 T cell receptor beta chains from the same sample are listed, as sequenced in a study of T cells in Graves' hyperthyroidism and ophthalmopathy (dated by TCRdb to between 2018 and 2021). Receptor amplification or capture employed multiplex PCR. This sample was sequenced with an Illumina HiSeq 2000. TCR beta CDR3 regions were amplified from RNA transcripts. A first-round RT-PCR of the TCR CDR3 used the HTBI primer set with the Qiagen OneStep RT-PCR kit. Using fastp trimming at Q25 and MiXCR clonotype assembly, TCRdb reanalyzed the public sequencing data and kept in-frame beta chains. Under each unique CDR3 protein, matching rows form one entry showing the most common genes and DNA. The sample table contains nearly 600,000 distinct CDR3 sequences; only one count was recorded for approximately 15% of them. The ten largest account for roughly 7.1% of the sample. Sequenced input: blood. Receptors were obtained from a woman aged 18 to 35 with Graves' ophthalmopathy.

Only a few counts were recorded for this clonotype. CDR3 loop: CSVELNYGYTF. DNA for the CDR3: TGCAGCGTTGAACTTAACTATGGCTACACCTTC. The chain recombines TRBV29-1 with TRBJ1-2; D unresolved. Germline lookup yields CDR1 SQVTM and CDR2 ANQGSEA. The CDR3 consists of 11 residues. Trimming left V 2 bases short and J 1 base short, with 2 bases between.

About this clonotype: This sequence may be a read error, since a much larger clone differs from it by one base. This sequence joins TRBV3-1 and TRBJ2-5, with 9 bases aligning to TRBD2. V lost 6 bases and J lost 7; bases outside the gene matches: 12. The CDR3 sequence is 15 residues long. CDR1 and CDR2 from the germline V gene are LGHDT and YNNKEL (reference sequence). In DNA, the CDR3 is TGTGCCAGCAGTTCCTGGCGGGAGGGCAGTGTGACCCAGTACTTC. The encoded protein is CASSSWREGSVTQYF.

In its sample, this clonotype was seen many times. This chain connects TRBV29-1 to TRBJ1-2, with D tentatively TRBD1 (6 bases). CDR3 length equals 13 residues. The germline CDR1 and CDR2 sequences are SQVTM and ANQGSEA. The V end lost 4 bases, the J end lost 3 bases, and 12 bases lay between the germline ends. The CDR3 loop reads CSVATGWYYGYTF. The CDR3 DNA reads as TGCAGCGTTGCGACAGGATGGTACTATGGCTACACCTTC.

This clonotype was seen many times. The chain carries TRBV7-9 and TRBJ2-5, with D possibly being TRBD2 (5 bases). The CDR3 has 14 residues. Germline V gives CDR1 SEHNR, CDR2 FQNEAQ (reference sequence). V lost 5 bases and J 1 base, leaving 11 bases between the germline ends. This CDR3 reads CASSPSGSQETQYF. The CDR3 nucleotides are TGTGCCAGCAGCCCGTCGGGATCCCAAGAGACCCAGTACTTC.

V usage is TRBV10-3 and J usage is TRBJ1-2; TRBD1 aligns across 10 bases. The germline V gene has CDR1 ENHRY and CDR2 SYGVKD. The CDR3 covers 16 residues. J was trimmed by 6 bases and V by 3 bases; bases with no gene match: 10. This CDR3 reads CAISEMGDRGRHGYTF. The DNA of the CDR3 is TGTGCCATCAGTGAAATGGGGGACAGGGGACGGCATGGCTACACCTTC.

The sample holds many counts of this clonotype. The V gene is TRBV28, the J gene TRBJ1-5; the D gene is possibly TRBD1 (5 bases). V was cut by 7 bases and J by 0 bases, with 16 bases left in between. The V gene's germline CDR1 is MDHEN and CDR2 SYDVKM. CDR3 length: 16 residues. The CDR3 nucleotides are TGTGCCAGCACCATACGGGGGGGGTATAGCAATCAGCCCCAGCATTTT. It codes for CASTIRGGYSNQPQHF. Full variable domain (remainder filled in from reference TRBV28 and TRBJ1-5): DVKVTQSSRYLVKRTGEKVFLECVQDMDHENMFWYRQDPGLGLRLIYFSYDVKMKEKGDIPEGYSVSREKKERFSLILESASTNQTSMYLCASTIRGGYSNQPQHFGDGTRLSIL.

This clonotype has a count of ten or more. The chain carries TRBV28 and TRBJ1-5, with D possibly TRBD1 on 5 matching bases. V shed 7 bases and J shed 6 bases, with 22 bases lying between them. This CDR3 contains 16 residues. Per the germline V gene, CDR1 is MDHEN and CDR2 is SYDVKM. This chain's CDR3 is CASISERGRFGQPQHF. CDR3 nucleotide sequence: TGTGCCAGCATATCAGAACGGGGGAGGTTCGGTCAGCCCCAGCATTTT.

This clonotype was found a few times. The J gene is TRBJ1-1, the V gene TRBV13, with D hard to call. V was shortened by 5 bases and J by 1 base, with 14 bases between the two germline ends. Germline V CDR1 and CDR2: PRHDT, FYEKMQ (reference sequence). The CDR3 contains 15 residues. The CDR3 protein is CASSPPGNQNTEAFF. The DNA for the CDR3 is TGTGCCAGCAGCCCCCCAGGAAATCAGAACACTGAAGCTTTCTTT.

There are many counts of this clonotype. V gene TRBV14 combines with J gene TRBJ2-5; TRBD2 matches at 12 bases. Trimming took 0 bases from V and 0 from J; bases not matched to a gene: 8. CDR3 length: 19 residues. CDR1 and CDR2 (germline): SGHDN, FVKESK. CDR3 residues: CASSQERGLAGRYQETQYF. The CDR3 nucleotides are TGTGCCAGCAGCCAAGAACGGGGACTAGCGGGCCGATACCAAGAGACCCAGTACTTC. Variable domain in full (rest from reference TRBV14 and TRBJ2-5): EAGVTQFPSHSVIEKGQTVTLRCDPISGHDNLYWYRRVMGKEIKFLLHFVKESKQDESGMPNNRFLAERTGGTYSTLKVQPAELEDSGVYFCASSQERGLAGRYQETQYFGPGTRLLVL.

This clonotype was detected many times. The V gene is TRBV7-2, the J gene TRBJ2-5; D possibly matches TRBD1 or TRBD2 (7 bases each). The CDR3 runs 14 residues. The V gene lost 3 bases and the J gene lost 4 bases, with 12 bases spanning the gap. Germline CDR1 is SGHTA and CDR2 is FQGNSA. The CDR3 DNA follows: TGTGCCAGCAGCTTCAGGGGGGGGGGAGAGACCCAGTACTTC. Translated, it gives CASSFRGGGETQYF. Supplemented by reference TRBV7-2 and TRBJ2-5, the full variable domain reads GAGVSQSPSNKVTEKGKDVELRCDPISGHTALYWYRQSLGQGLEFLIYFQGNSAPDKSGLPSDRFSAERTGGSVSTLTIQRTQQEDSAVYLCASSFRGGGETQYFGPGTRLLVL.

This clonotype has at least ten counts. The chain combines TRBV24-1 with TRBJ1-5; D not certain. CDR1 is KGHDR and CDR2 is SFDVKD in the germline V gene. Trimming took off 0 bases at V and 4 bases at J, with 6 bases between the two ends. This CDR3 has 14 residues. The DNA of the CDR3 is TGTGCCACCAGTGATTTGTGGGGTAATCAGCCCCAGCATTTT. It is translated as CATSDLWGNQPQHF.

This clonotype was picked up many times. J is TRBJ1-5 and V is TRBV7-9; D is undetermined. CDR1 and CDR2 (germline): SEHNR, FQNEAQ (reference sequence). CDR3 length: 14 residues. Trimming removed 2 bases at V and 3 bases at J, with 8 bases between. The CDR3 DNA follows: TGTGCCAGCAGCTTATCCGCGAACAATCAGCCCCAGCATTTT. Protein product: CASSLSANNQPQHF.

The sample holds many counts of this clonotype. The chain uses TRBV10-3 and TRBJ2-5; TRBD2 might be the D (6 bases). This CDR3 spans 17 amino acids. The V end lost 5 bases, the J end lost 5 bases, and 24 bases lay between the germline ends. Germline V gene lookup returns CDR1 ENHRY and CDR2 SYGVKD. CDR3 loop: CAISPSSRTKAVETQYF. The CDR3 region has the DNA TGTGCCATCAGTCCTAGCTCCCGGACTAAAGCTGTGGAGACCCAGTACTTC.

There are many counts of this clonotype. The CDR3 sequence: CSARTQGDQPQHF. The CDR3 nucleotides read TGCAGTGCTAGAACACAGGGTGATCAGCCCCAGCATTTT. The V call is TRBV20-1, the J call TRBJ1-5; D is perhaps TRBD1 (6 bases). V lost 2 bases and J 5 bases, leaving 10 bases between the germline ends. The germline CDR1 and CDR2 sequences are DFQATT and SNEGSKA (reference sequence). The CDR3 extends over 13 amino acids.

In this sample, this clonotype turned up many times. The rearrangement uses TRBV2 and TRBJ2-4; weak D call: TRBD2 (6 bases). The CDR3 contains 15 residues. V shed 2 bases and J shed 10 bases, with 18 bases lying between them. CDR1 SNHLY and CDR2 FYNNEI come from the germline V gene. CDR3 protein: CASSEFIGGVGIQYF. The CDR3 DNA reads TGTGCCAGCAGTGAATTTATTGGCGGGGTGGGGATTCAGTACTTC.

The sample holds a few counts of this clonotype. The junction shows a germline mismatch at one end, possibly a read error. This rearrangement joins TRBV7-2 to TRBJ2-7; D perhaps matches TRBD1 (5 bases). The germline gives CDR1 SGHTA, CDR2 FQGNSA. The CDR3 is 14 amino acids. CDR3 residues: CASSLGQKFYEQHF. DNA of the CDR3: TGTGCCAGCAGCTTGGGGCAGAAGTTCTACGAGCAGCACTTC.

This clonotype appeared many times. The J gene is TRBJ1-5, the V gene TRBV19, with 7 bases that match TRBD1. The germline CDR1 and CDR2 sequences are LNHDA and SQIVND (reference sequence). The CDR3 has 15 amino acids. V lost 3 bases, J lost 5 bases, and 7 bases stayed unmatched. CDR3 sequence: CASSMVSGGYQPQHF. The CDR3 DNA is TGTGCCAGTAGTATGGTTTCAGGGGGATATCAGCCCCAGCATTTT. Combining the CDR3 with reference TRBV19 and TRBJ1-5 gives the whole variable domain DGGITQSPKYLFRKEGQNVTLSCEQNLNHDAMYWYRQDPGQGLRLIYYSQIVNDFQKGDIAEGYSVSREKKESFPLTVTSAQKNPTAFYLCASSMVSGGYQPQHFGDGTRLSIL.

V gene TRBV9 combines with J gene TRBJ1-2, with unresolved D. V shed 3 bases and J shed 0 bases, with 12 bases lying between them. CDR3 length: 15 amino acids. Germline CDR1 is SGDLS and CDR2 is YYNGEE. The DNA of the CDR3 is TGTGCCAGCAGCGGCCTAAGATACTCTAACTATGGCTACACCTTC. Its protein product is CASSGLRYSNYGYTF.

Regarding this clonotype: This may stem from a read error, because a much larger clone lies one nucleotide away. Likely a read error: the CDR3 ends without its conserved phenylalanine or tryptophan. The chain combines TRBV9 with TRBJ2-3; 12 positions match TRBD2. CDR3 length: 19 amino acids. With V trimmed by 0 bases and J by 4 bases, 12 bases remained unmatched. From germline, CDR1 is SGDLS and CDR2 YYNGEE. The chain's CDR3 is CASSVATSGRGARPDTQYI. DNA of the CDR3: TGTGCCAGCAGCGTAGCGACTAGCGGGAGAGGGGCCCGCCCAGATACGCAGTATATT.

At least ten counts were recorded for this clonotype. The chain couples TRBV28 to TRBJ2-4, with 7 nucleotides matching TRBD2. CDR1 is MDHEN and CDR2 is SYDVKM in the germline V gene. The CDR3 runs to 13 residues. The V gene end was trimmed by 4 bases and the J gene end by 7 bases; junction bases not matched to a gene: 4. The CDR3 DNA sequence: TGTGCCAGCAGTTGGACTAGTGGGAACATTCAGTACTTC. Residues: CASSWTSGNIQYF.

This clonotype was detected a few times. The V gene is TRBV27, the J gene TRBJ2-1, with no clear D. The CDR3 runs 14 residues. Germline lookup yields CDR1 MNHEY and CDR2 SMNVEV (reference sequence). Deletions cut 3 bases from V and 5 bases from J, with 11 bases between. DNA of the CDR3: TGTGCCAGCAGTTTCTTCCGCCGGGACAATGAGCAGTTCTTC. Protein: CASSFFRRDNEQFF.

The CDR3 coding sequence is TGTGCCAGCTCCAAAGCGGGGGCCTACAATGAGCAGTTCTTC. Amino acid sequence: CASSKAGAYNEQFF. V gene TRBV7-3 combines with J gene TRBJ2-1, with 8 bases lining up with TRBD2. Germline assignment: CDR1 SGHTA and CDR2 FQGTGA. This CDR3 spans 14 amino acids. Trimming took 8 bases from V and 2 from J; bases not matched to a gene: 5.

This clonotype was detected many times. V gene TRBV20-1 combines with J gene TRBJ2-2; D is perhaps TRBD2 (6 bases). Trimming removed 3 bases from V and 2 bases from J, with 13 bases in between. CDR1 and CDR2 from the germline V gene are DFQATT and SNEGSKA (reference sequence). The CDR3 consists of 15 residues. CDR3 in amino acids: CSARPRGTNTGELFF. CDR3 nucleotides: TGCAGTGCTAGGCCTCGGGGGACTAACACCGGGGAGCTGTTTTTT.